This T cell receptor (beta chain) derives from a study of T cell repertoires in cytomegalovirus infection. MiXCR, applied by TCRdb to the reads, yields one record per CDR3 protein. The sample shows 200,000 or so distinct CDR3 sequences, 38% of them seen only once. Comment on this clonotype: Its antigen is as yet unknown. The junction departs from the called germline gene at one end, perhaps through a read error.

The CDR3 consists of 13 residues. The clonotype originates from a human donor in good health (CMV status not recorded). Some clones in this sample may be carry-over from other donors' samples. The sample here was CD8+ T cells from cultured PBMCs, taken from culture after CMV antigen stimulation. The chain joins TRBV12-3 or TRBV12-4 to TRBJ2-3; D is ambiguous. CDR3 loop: CASSWGSTDMQYF. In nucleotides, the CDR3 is TGTGCCAGCAGTTGGGGTAGCACAGATATGCAGTATTTT.